The rows below give T cell receptor beta chains drawn from one sample of a study of T cell responses to AZD1222 COVID-19 vaccine. TCRdb's table, derived via immunoSEQ multiplex PCR, lists solely in-frame clones and lacks some. The sample records about 53,000 clones, about 88% being singletons. This sample comprised peripheral blood, obtained on day 0 of AZD1222 vaccination. These receptors were obtained from an adult in good health. Each CDR3 is given with its conserved first and last residue. D genes are given only for firm matches.

CDR3 length: 12; V gene: TRBV24-1; J gene: TRBJ1-3; D gene: NA; CDR3 protein: CATSAGGNTIYF
CDR3 length: 16; V gene: TRBV6-2/TRBV6-3; J gene: TRBJ1-1; D gene: TRBD1; CDR3 protein: CASSYIQTGKNTEAFF
CDR3 length: 15; V gene: TRBV4-3; J gene: TRBJ1-5; D gene: TRBD1; CDR3 protein: CASSQGQGWNQPQHF
CDR3 length: 12; V gene: TRBV5-1; J gene: TRBJ2-2; D gene: NA; CDR3 protein: CASIGGTGELFF
CDR3 length: 14; V gene: TRBV5-1; J gene: TRBJ2-1; D gene: NA; CDR3 protein: CASSLVSGGNEQFF
CDR3 length: 15; V gene: TRBV3-1/TRBV3-2; J gene: TRBJ2-2; D gene: TRBD2; CDR3 protein: CASRILAGKVGELFF
CDR3 length: 14; V gene: TRBV6-2/TRBV6-3; J gene: TRBJ2-7; D gene: NA; CDR3 protein: CASSYVSGDYEQYF
CDR3 length: 15; V gene: TRBV5-4; J gene: TRBJ2-5; D gene: NA; CDR3 protein: CASSLDPEGRETQYF
CDR3 length: 12; V gene: TRBV7-2; J gene: TRBJ2-3; D gene: NA; CDR3 protein: CASSLTRDTQYF
CDR3 length: 12; V gene: TRBV30; J gene: TRBJ1-6; D gene: NA; CDR3 protein: CAWSLTIGPLHF
CDR3 length: 16; V gene: TRBV10-1; J gene: TRBJ2-2; D gene: NA; CDR3 protein: CASSERGVANTGELFF
CDR3 length: 14; V gene: TRBV15; J gene: TRBJ1-6; D gene: NA; CDR3 protein: CATSREVSDSPLHF
CDR3 length: 15; V gene: TRBV11-2; J gene: TRBJ2-5; D gene: TRBD1; CDR3 protein: CASSYTGGRVETQYF
CDR3 length: 15; V gene: TRBV9; J gene: TRBJ2-7; D gene: TRBD2; CDR3 protein: CASSQTSGVTYEQYF
CDR3 length: 13; V gene: TRBV6-5; J gene: TRBJ1-5; D gene: NA; CDR3 protein: CATLLGASQPQHF
CDR3 length: 17; V gene: TRBV3-1/TRBV3-2; J gene: TRBJ2-4; D gene: NA; CDR3 protein: CASSQGGLEIAKNIQYF
CDR3 length: 17; V gene: TRBV7-2; J gene: TRBJ2-3; D gene: TRBD2; CDR3 protein: CASSLGRGTSGIGVSYF
CDR3 length: 15; V gene: TRBV6-2/TRBV6-3; J gene: TRBJ1-5; D gene: TRBD1; CDR3 protein: CASSYGRDSHQPQHF
CDR3 length: 15; V gene: TRBV15; J gene: TRBJ2-2; D gene: NA; CDR3 protein: CATSTGTENVGELFF
CDR3 length: 14; V gene: TRBV28; J gene: TRBJ1-2; D gene: NA; CDR3 protein: CASSIPDPNYGYTF
CDR3 length: 13; V gene: TRBV3-1/TRBV3-2; J gene: TRBJ2-1; D gene: TRBD2; CDR3 protein: CASSQGREDEQFF
CDR3 length: 14; V gene: TRBV19; J gene: TRBJ2-1; D gene: TRBD2; CDR3 protein: CASSGAGLPGEQFF
CDR3 length: 19; V gene: TRBV19; J gene: TRBJ1-3; D gene: NA; CDR3 protein: CASSIFQGTHFLVGNTIYF
CDR3 length: 15; V gene: TRBV11-3; J gene: TRBJ1-3; D gene: NA; CDR3 protein: CASSLTSEEGNTIYF
CDR3 length: 14; V gene: TRBV5-1; J gene: TRBJ2-5; D gene: NA; CDR3 protein: CASSNGPAQETQYF
CDR3 length: 15; V gene: TRBV4-2; J gene: TRBJ1-4; D gene: TRBD1; CDR3 protein: CASRPEGTGVEKLFF
CDR3 length: 18; V gene: TRBV21-1; J gene: TRBJ1-5; D gene: NA; CDR3 protein: CASSKEGAGTGVNQPQHF
CDR3 length: 18; V gene: TRBV28; J gene: TRBJ2-2; D gene: TRBD1; CDR3 protein: CASSRSRDRFGGAGELFF
CDR3 length: 14; V gene: TRBV6-5; J gene: TRBJ2-5; D gene: NA; CDR3 protein: CASTRGPTKETQYF
CDR3 length: 14; V gene: TRBV9; J gene: TRBJ1-1; D gene: NA; CDR3 protein: CASSVGTQNTEAFF
CDR3 length: 14; V gene: TRBV11-3; J gene: TRBJ1-4; D gene: NA; CDR3 protein: CASSERGWGEKLFF
CDR3 length: 13; V gene: TRBV12-3/TRBV12-4; J gene: TRBJ2-5; D gene: NA; CDR3 protein: CASSFHNQETQYF
CDR3 length: 15; V gene: TRBV11-2; J gene: TRBJ2-1; D gene: TRBD2; CDR3 protein: CASSLQRESYNEQFF
CDR3 length: 18; V gene: TRBV30; J gene: TRBJ2-7; D gene: NA; CDR3 protein: CAWSVLAGGEGVSYEQYF
CDR3 length: 17; V gene: TRBV10-3; J gene: TRBJ2-6; D gene: TRBD1; CDR3 protein: CAISGSGTGVGANVLTF
CDR3 length: 14; V gene: TRBV29-1; J gene: TRBJ1-1; D gene: TRBD1; CDR3 protein: CSVESRGENTEAFF
CDR3 length: 14; V gene: TRBV27; J gene: TRBJ1-6; D gene: NA; CDR3 protein: CASSPRDEATPLHF
CDR3 length: 12; V gene: TRBV11-3; J gene: TRBJ2-7; D gene: NA; CDR3 protein: CASSFSAHEQYF
CDR3 length: 13; V gene: TRBV29-1; J gene: TRBJ2-1; D gene: NA; CDR3 protein: CSVAADSYNEQFF
CDR3 length: 16; V gene: TRBV21-1; J gene: TRBJ1-2; D gene: NA; CDR3 protein: CASTSQGGVLNYGYTF
CDR3 length: 16; V gene: TRBV6-5; J gene: TRBJ2-3; D gene: NA; CDR3 protein: CASSYSFDRGADTQYF
CDR3 length: 15; V gene: TRBV3-1/TRBV3-2; J gene: TRBJ1-3; D gene: NA; CDR3 protein: CASSAGNPSGNTIYF
CDR3 length: 14; V gene: TRBV27; J gene: TRBJ1-5; D gene: TRBD1; CDR3 protein: CASRPTGINQPQHF
CDR3 length: 13; V gene: TRBV7-6; J gene: TRBJ2-1; D gene: NA; CDR3 protein: CASSLAGVTEQFF
CDR3 length: 14; V gene: TRBV29-1; J gene: TRBJ2-7; D gene: TRBD1; CDR3 protein: CSVDTGESNYEQYF
CDR3 length: 16; V gene: TRBV23-1; J gene: TRBJ2-3; D gene: NA; CDR3 protein: CASSQSGRPTTDTQYF
CDR3 length: 15; V gene: TRBV3-1/TRBV3-2; J gene: TRBJ1-1; D gene: NA; CDR3 protein: CASSSLEGGNTEAFF